The present T cell receptor (beta chain) was sequenced within a study of T cell changes during pregnancy in multiple sclerosis. Repertoires were generated with immunoSEQ multiplex PCR, while TCRdb's copy carries only in-frame clones and drops some. Of approximately 69,000 clones listed, about 95% are singletons. Between the trimmed V and J ends, which lost 5 bases and 2 bases, there was a span of 16 bases. Germline V gene data show CDR1 as SEHNR and CDR2 as FQNEAQ (reference sequence). CDR3 length: 17 residues. The specimen was peripheral blood, collected in the third trimester of pregnancy. The chain links TRBV7-9 to TRBJ1-6; tentatively, D is TRBD1 (5 bases). The source is a female donor with multiple sclerosis, enrolled in a pregnancy study. In DNA form, the CDR3 reads TGTGCCAGCAGCCCGAGTGAGACGGGGGCCTATAATTCACCCCTCCACTTT. Translated: CASSPSETGAYNSPLHF.